The next 14 T cell receptor beta chains were all read from a single sample in a study of monozygotic twins with inflammatory bowel disease (dated by TCRdb to 2018 to 2020). Library preparation was by 5' RACE. These reads were obtained on an Illumina HiSeq 2500. With the reads reprocessed by TCRdb, a single entry stands for each CDR3 protein sequence and no DNA is reported. The sample table gives under 150,000 distinct CDR3 sequences. 2% to 3% of the sample is held by the ten biggest clonotypes. Sequencing was carried out using blood. Receptors were obtained from a human donor with ulcerative colitis or Crohn's disease, or a healthy co-twin of an affected twin (not recorded which).

The rearrangement links TRBV6-5 to TRBJ2-4; with no DNA, the TCRdb D assignment of TRBD2 cannot be verified. The CDR3 runs 16 residues. Germline assignment: CDR1 MNHEY and CDR2 SVGAGI. CDR3 sequence reads: CASSYGPRGDKNIQYF.

The rearrangement links TRBV24-1 to TRBJ2-3; TCRdb's D call of TRBD1 is untestable without DNA. Germline CDR1 is KGHDR and CDR2 is SFDVKD. The CDR3 consists of 14 residues. The CDR3 loop reads CATSPQGAGDTQYF.

The V gene is TRBV7-2, the J gene TRBJ2-7; TCRdb gives TRBD1 as the D gene, but with no DNA this cannot be confirmed. Germline loops: CDR1 SGHTA, CDR2 FQGNSA. The CDR3 has 14 amino acids. The CDR3 loop reads CASSLGGRDGEQYF.

The chain joins TRBV20-1 to TRBJ2-7; TCRdb lists TRBD1, though no DNA is available to test this call. This CDR3 contains 11 residues. Germline loops: CDR1 DFQATT, CDR2 SNEGSKA (reference sequence). CDR3 in amino acids: CSAPRQDEQYF.

CDR3 sequence: CASSHWGTGGNQPQHF. The chain employs TRBV12-3 or TRBV12-4 and TRBJ1-5; checking the TCRdb D call of TRBD1 is not possible without DNA. CDR3 length: 16 amino acids.

This rearrangement joins TRBV28 to TRBJ2-3. Germline CDR1 reads MDHEN; CDR2 reads SYDVKM. CDR3 length equals 12 residues. CDR3 region: CASTSIGDTQYF.

This chain joins TRBV4-3 and TRBJ1-1. Germline V gives CDR1 LGHNA, CDR2 YSLEER. CDR3 length: 12 residues. The CDR3 loop reads CASSQERVGAFF.

The genes are TRBV5-3 and TRBJ2-1; the D gene TCRdb calls, TRBD1, cannot be checked with no DNA. TRBV5-3 is assigned to the ORF class and has an uncertain function. CDR3 length equals 14 residues. The CDR3 spells CARLTRSGYNEQFF.

The V and J genes are TRBV7-6 and TRBJ2-3; checking the TCRdb D call of TRBD2 is not possible without DNA. Germline lookup yields CDR1 SGHVS and CDR2 FNYEAQ. This CDR3 is built from 16 residues. CDR3 protein: CASRLLAGDGTDTQYF.

The chain carries TRBV6-5 and TRBJ2-3; TCRdb calls TRBD1, which cannot be checked without DNA. Looked up from germline, CDR1 is MNHEY and CDR2 is SVGAGI. This CDR3 is 13 amino acids long. The CDR3 reads CASWGGSTDTQYF.

The CDR3 loop reads CASSLRETGELFF. The chain carries TRBV13 and TRBJ2-2. CDR1 PRHDT and CDR2 FYEKMQ come from the germline V gene (reference sequence). There are 13 residues in the CDR3.

V usage is TRBV7-2 and J usage is TRBJ1-5. CDR1 is SGHTA, CDR2 FQGNSA, per germline. This CDR3 has 15 amino acids. The CDR3: CASSLGRPDYQPQHF.

The CDR3 spells CASTQGTEAFF. The chain employs TRBV6-2 or TRBV6-3 and TRBJ1-1; TCRdb names TRBD1, which stays unverified in the absence of DNA. The length of the CDR3 is 11 residues. Per germline, CDR1 MNHEY and CDR2 SVGEGT.

The CDR3 protein is CASSYEGQRFSEQFF. V gene TRBV6-5 combines with J gene TRBJ2-1; TCRdb calls TRBD1, which cannot be checked without DNA. Germline CDR1 is MNHEY and CDR2 is SVGAGI. This CDR3 comprises 15 residues.